The present TCR beta chain was sequenced within a study of preoperative IRX-2 immunotherapy in early breast cancer. Some clones are missing from TCRdb's copy, which holds only in-frame ones; the method was immunoSEQ multiplex PCR. The sample lists approximately 44,000 clones, just under 95% occurring once. Indicated treatment: preoperative locoregional IRX-2 cytokine immunotherapy. This phase Ib study tested locoregional IRX-2 cytokine immunotherapy given before surgery. This CDR3 spans 15 amino acids. V lost 6 bases to trimming and J lost 3 bases; unmatched junction nucleotides: 10. From germline, CDR1 is MDHEN and CDR2 SYDVKM.

The clonotype comes from a human donor with breast cancer. The sequenced sample was tumor tissue, obtained after IRX-2 immunotherapy. This chain links TRBV28 with TRBJ1-1; 7 nucleotides match TRBD1. CDR3 sequence reads: CASRSPSGGDTEAFF. The DNA of the CDR3 is TGTGCCAGCAGGTCCCCCTCAGGGGGGGACACTGAAGCTTTCTTT.